The TCR beta chain described here comes from a study of blood T cell repertoires in COVID-19. In the study overall: T cells, B-cell-depleted T cells, or PBMCs supplied cDNA or gDNA.

As handled by the study authors: Quantification of nucleated cells was approximated via reference gene primer amplification. Clones were read by immunoSEQ multiplex PCR, and TCRdb kept only the in-frame ones, dropping some. The V and J calls and clone size come from that table; D and trimming were worked out from the DNA. The sample carries 250,000 or so clones, 75% to 90% recorded once. V lost 1 base and J 6 bases, leaving 7 bases between the germline ends. The V gene's germline CDR1 is SGHRS and CDR2 YFSETQ. The CDR3 spans 13 residues. The Seattle patients, enrolled during active infection, were followed longitudinally.

What was sequenced was peripheral blood. The TCR sequence derives from a man under 40 with COVID-19, enrolled during active disease. This chain uses TRBV5-1 with TRBJ2-2, with TRBD2 as a possible D gene (6 bases). CDR3 sequence (DNA): TGCGCCAGCAGCTTGCCGGGGGCCGGGGAGCTGTTTTTT. Amino acid sequence: CASSLPGAGELFF. Looking up the rest from reference TRBV5-1 and TRBJ2-2 gives the full variable domain: KAGVTQTPRYLIKTRGQQVTLSCSPISGHRSVSWYQQTPGQGLQFLFEYFSETQRNKGNFPGRFSGRQFSNSRSEMNVSTLELGDSALYLCASSLPGAGELFFGEGSRLTVL.